The 32 T cell receptor beta chains below all came from one sample that was sequenced in a study of T cell responses to AZD1222 COVID-19 vaccine. Using immunoSEQ multiplex PCR, the repertoire was profiled, and TCRdb retains in-frame clones only, with some absent. The table has 150,000 to 200,000 clones, 87% seen once. The source was peripheral blood, collected on day 0 of AZD1222 vaccination. These receptors were obtained from an adult in good health.

This clone was observed a single time. The chain combines TRBV19 with TRBJ2-2, with 8 bases fitting TRBD1. The CDR3 sequence is 13 residues long. Unmatched junction bases numbered 5, after V lost 7 bases and J lost 7 bases. Germline CDR1 and CDR2: LNHDA and SQIVND (reference sequence). CDR3 protein: CASNQGAIGELFF. The CDR3 region has the DNA TGTGCCAGTAATCAGGGGGCGATCGGGGAGCTGTTTTTT.

This clone has a single count. The chain is built from TRBV4-1 and TRBJ1-5; a weak D match, TRBD1 (5 bases). Germline V gene lookup returns CDR1 MGHRA and CDR2 YSYEKL. The CDR3 contains 14 residues. With 4 bases removed from V and 7 bases from J, the gap between germline ends came to 14 bases. Here the CDR3 reads CASSPTLGPQPQHF. Written as DNA, the CDR3 is TGCGCCAGCAGCCCCACCCTGGGGCCACAGCCCCAGCATTTT.

The chain uses TRBV28 and TRBJ1-1, with D possibly matching TRBD1 (5 bases). The V end lost 5 bases, the J end lost 5 bases, and 18 bases lay between the germline ends. Germline-derived CDR1 and CDR2 are MDHEN and SYDVKM. This CDR3 comprises 15 residues. This CDR3 is CASSPRRVSLTEAFF. The DNA of the CDR3 is TGTGCCAGCAGTCCCCGCAGGGTGTCCTTGACTGAAGCTTTCTTT.

The chain is built from TRBV27 and TRBJ1-2; 7 bases match TRBD1. This CDR3 is 13 amino acids long. Germline V gene sequence: CDR1 MNHEY, CDR2 SMNVEV (reference sequence). Trimming took 3 bases from V and 8 from J; bases not matched to a gene: 6. This CDR3 is CASSFRTGQGYTF. CDR3 bases: TGTGCCAGCAGTTTTCGGACAGGACAAGGCTACACCTTC.

The chain couples TRBV11-2 to TRBJ1-1; 7 nucleotides agree with TRBD1. Germline CDR1 is SGHAT and CDR2 is FQNNGV. CDR3 length: 15 residues. V dropped 4 bases and J dropped 1; count of bases not matched to a gene: 6. In DNA form, the CDR3 reads TGTGCCAGCAGCTCACGACAGGGTCGGAACACTGAAGCTTTCTTT. The encoded protein is CASSSRQGRNTEAFF.

The V and J genes are TRBV11-3 and TRBJ2-3; unclear D gene. CDR1 SGHNT and CDR2 YENEEA come from the germline V gene. V lost 2 bases to trimming and J lost 0 bases, with 9 bases between them. This CDR3 is 15 amino acids long. Here the CDR3 DNA reads TGTGCCAGCAGCTTAAAGGGCCTTAGCACAGATACGCAGTATTTT. It specifies CASSLKGLSTDTQYF.

The CDR3 is CASSEGVRRANTGELFF. CDR3 DNA: TGTGCCAGCAGTGAAGGGGTCCGGCGGGCGAACACCGGGGAGCTGTTTTTT. The gene calls are TRBV2 and TRBJ2-2, with D perhaps matching TRBD2 (5 bases). Germline V gene data show CDR1 as SNHLY and CDR2 as FYNNEI. CDR3 length equals 17 residues. V dropped 1 base and J dropped 0 bases, with 12 bases sitting between them.

This chain joins TRBV18 and TRBJ1-2; 9 bases match TRBD1. The V and J ends lost 3 bases and 6 bases, in that order; junction bases with no gene match: 8. The CDR3 is made up of 15 amino acids. Germline lookup yields CDR1 KGHSH and CDR2 LQKENI. In nucleotides, the CDR3 is TGTGCCAGCTCACCGACGCCCACAGGGGGCCATGGCTACACCTTC. Amino acid sequence: CASSPTPTGGHGYTF.

This sequence joins TRBV6-5 and TRBJ2-5; 12 bases map to TRBD2. The CDR3 has 14 amino acids. CDR1 is MNHEY, CDR2 SVGAGI, per germline. V gave up 4 bases and J gave up 6 bases; unmatched junction bases: 3. The CDR3: CASSWTSGTKTQYF. The CDR3 DNA sequence: TGTGCCAGCAGTTGGACTAGCGGGACGAAGACCCAGTACTTC.

The genes are TRBV11-3 and TRBJ2-6; the D is unclear. V was clipped by 5 bases and J by 0 bases, with 11 bases between them. Germline lookup yields CDR1 SGHNT and CDR2 YENEEA. This CDR3 spans 16 amino acids. CDR3 residues: CASSLPGLSGANVLTF. The CDR3 DNA reads as TGTGCCAGCAGCCTACCGGGCCTCTCTGGGGCCAACGTCCTGACTTTC.

The V gene is TRBV5-1, the J gene TRBJ2-7; D uncertain. V dropped 6 bases and J dropped 2 bases, with 12 bases sitting between them. The CDR3 is 13 residues long. Germline CDR1 and CDR2: SGHRS and YFSETQ. The CDR3 region is CASNDPTTYEQYF. Here the CDR3 DNA reads TGCGCCAGCAACGACCCGACGACCTACGAGCAGTACTTC.

V gene TRBV6-5 combines with J gene TRBJ1-1; 9 nucleotides align to TRBD1. The CDR3 consists of 15 residues. The V gene end was trimmed by 5 bases and the J gene end by 4 bases; junction bases not matched to a gene: 8. Germline V gene lookup returns CDR1 MNHEY and CDR2 SVGAGI. CDR3 nucleotides: TGTGCCAGCAGTCCACAGGGGGCGGTAGGCACTGAAGCTTTCTTT. It yields the protein CASSPQGAVGTEAFF.

This sequence joins TRBV27 and TRBJ2-2; tentative D call: TRBD2 (6 bases). This CDR3 has 15 residues. Trimming left V 3 bases short and J 2 bases short, with 10 bases between. The germline gives CDR1 MNHEY, CDR2 SMNVEV (reference sequence). CDR3 DNA sequence: TGTGCCAGCAGTTTCGGGGGTAGTAACACCGGGGAGCTGTTTTTT. Protein product: CASSFGGSNTGELFF.

The chain links TRBV19 to TRBJ1-2, with a tentative D call TRBD1 (5 bases). CDR3 length: 14 amino acids. The germline V gene has CDR1 LNHDA and CDR2 SQIVND (reference sequence). V lost 3 bases to trimming and J lost 2 bases, with 10 bases between them. In DNA, the CDR3 is TGTGCCAGTAGTATCTCTGCAGGGAACTATGGCTACACCTTC. Translation: CASSISAGNYGYTF.

This clone was counted only a few times. The chain couples TRBV16 to TRBJ1-1, with TRBD1 as a possible D gene (5 bases). The CDR3 spans 13 residues. Trimming stripped 4 bases from V and 6 bases from J, with 12 bases between. Germline CDR1 reads KGHSY; CDR2 reads FQNENV. The CDR3 loop reads CASSRQGFAEAFF. The DNA for the CDR3 is TGTGCCAGCAGCCGTCAGGGTTTTGCTGAAGCTTTCTTT.

The CDR3 protein is CASSLFRGHEQYF. CDR3 nucleotide sequence: TGTGCCAGCAGTTTATTCCGGGGTCACGAGCAGTACTTC. The chain links TRBV27 to TRBJ2-7, with TRBD2 as a possible D gene (5 bases). Germline values: CDR1 MNHEY, CDR2 SMNVEV (reference sequence). There are 13 residues in the CDR3. The V and J ends lost 1 base and 5 bases respectively, with 9 bases between them.

Only one count was recorded for this clone. At one end the junction does not follow the germline gene, possibly because of a read error. This rearrangement joins TRBV10-1 to TRBJ1-1; 12 positions agree with TRBD1. From germline, CDR1 is WNHNN and CDR2 SYGVQD (reference sequence). This CDR3 is 14 amino acids long. CDR3 loop: CASSAGQGASRALF. As DNA, the CDR3 is TGCGCCAGCAGTGCGGGACAGGGGGCCTCAAGAGCTCTCTTT.

V usage is TRBV6-5 and J usage is TRBJ1-6, with no clear D. The germline CDR1 and CDR2 sequences are MNHEY and SVGAGI. This CDR3 spans 11 amino acids. V lost 6 bases and J 5 bases, leaving 2 bases between the germline ends. CDR3: CASRNNSPLHF. In DNA form, the CDR3 reads TGTGCCAGCAGGAATAATTCACCCCTCCACTTT.

V and J are TRBV5-1 and TRBJ2-1; 10 bases agree with TRBD2. V shed 0 bases and J 6 bases; nucleotides not matched to a gene: 12. This CDR3 has 18 amino acids. Per the germline V gene, CDR1 is SGHRS and CDR2 is YFSETQ. This chain's CDR3 is CASSLGSASGSMGNEQFF. CDR3 nucleotide sequence: TGCGCCAGCAGCTTGGGGTCGGCTAGCGGGAGTATGGGCAATGAGCAGTTCTTC.

The V gene is TRBV15, the J gene TRBJ2-5; weak D call: TRBD2 (6 bases). V dropped 2 bases and J dropped 0 bases, with 13 bases sitting between them. Germline V gene lookup returns CDR1 LNHNV and CDR2 YYDKDF (reference sequence). The CDR3 covers 16 residues. The CDR3 here is CATSRRDWGYQETQYF. The DNA of the CDR3 is TGTGCCACCAGCAGACGGGACTGGGGCTACCAAGAGACCCAGTACTTC.

The V and J genes are TRBV10-3 and TRBJ1-1; D is possibly TRBD1 (6 bases). In germline, CDR1 is ENHRY, CDR2 SYGVKD. V lost 5 bases and J 10 bases, leaving 17 bases between the germline ends. CDR3 length: 13 amino acids. CDR3 DNA: TGTGCCATCAGTTCCGTCGGGGGGCGCGGAGCTTTCTTT. It is translated as CAISSVGGRGAFF.

The chain carries TRBV4-2 and TRBJ2-7, with D unresolved. This CDR3 comprises 22 residues. Per germline, CDR1 LGHNA and CDR2 YNFKEQ. The ends were cut back, 0 bases at V and 3 bases at J, with 33 bases in the middle. The CDR3 here is CASSQDRGSGQIVPPRNYEQYF. CDR3 nucleotides: TGTGCCAGCAGCCAAGATCGTGGCAGTGGCCAAATCGTCCCACCCCGTAACTACGAGCAGTACTTC.

The genes are TRBV6-4 and TRBJ2-7; 9 bases map to TRBD1. The CDR3 is 20 residues long. V shed 6 bases, J shed 0 bases, and the junction held 21 bases outside the gene matches. Germline values: CDR1 MRHNA, CDR2 SNTAGT. The CDR3 loop is CASRTGDRALYRSSSYEQYF. CDR3 in DNA: TGTGCCAGCAGGACGGGGGACAGGGCCCTCTACCGTTCTAGCTCCTACGAGCAGTACTTC.

The chain uses TRBV19 and TRBJ2-1, with TRBD2 as a possible D gene (5 bases). The CDR3 loop spans 16 amino acids. Deletions cut 9 bases from V and 0 bases from J, with 18 bases between. The germline CDR1 and CDR2 sequences are LNHDA and SQIVND (reference sequence). The CDR3 DNA reads TGTGCCAGCCGAGCCTCAGGAGGTAGCTCCTACAATGAGCAGTTCTTC. Its protein product is CASRASGGSSYNEQFF.

The chain is built from TRBV14 and TRBJ2-7; tentative D call: TRBD1 (6 bases). The V and J ends lost 4 bases and 5 bases respectively, with 12 bases between them. Germline V gene data show CDR1 as SGHDN and CDR2 as FVKESK. This CDR3 comprises 13 residues. CDR3 sequence (DNA): TGTGCCAGCAGCCTCCTACAGGGTCACGAGCAGTACTTC. Amino acids: CASSLLQGHEQYF.

This chain uses TRBV9 with TRBJ2-5; D uncertain. Trimming pared 4 bases from V and 5 bases from J, leaving 15 bases between. The germline gives CDR1 SGDLS, CDR2 YYNGEE. This CDR3 has 14 amino acids. CDR3 nucleotides: TGTGCCAGCAGCCCCTCCCCCTTAGAGGAGACCCAGTACTTC. Its translation: CASSPSPLEETQYF.

The rearrangement uses TRBV19 and TRBJ1-2, with D maybe TRBD1 (6 bases). CDR1 and CDR2 from the germline V gene are LNHDA and SQIVND (reference sequence). V was pared by 2 bases and J by 6 bases, with 13 bases between. The CDR3 totals 14 residues. The CDR3 bases are TGTGCCAGTAGTATAAGAGGGGGAAACAATGGCTACACCTTC. It yields the protein CASSIRGGNNGYTF.

The chain is built from TRBV19 and TRBJ2-5, with D possibly being TRBD2 (5 bases). CDR1 LNHDA and CDR2 SQIVND come from the germline V gene (reference sequence). V lost 6 bases and J 9 bases, leaving 20 bases between the germline ends. This CDR3 contains 14 residues. CDR3: CASSGRSGIEAQYF. As DNA, the CDR3 is TGTGCCAGTAGCGGGCGCTCGGGAATCGAAGCCCAGTACTTC.

The chain uses TRBV30 and TRBJ1-2; D is uncertain. Trimming took off 4 bases at V and 2 bases at J, with 14 bases between the two ends. Per the germline V gene, CDR1 is GTSNPN and CDR2 is SVGIG (reference sequence). The length of the CDR3 is 14 residues. CDR3 nucleotides: TGTGCCTGGAATTTGCAAGACCACAACTATGGCTACACCTTC. Protein: CAWNLQDHNYGYTF.

The chain uses TRBV6-5 and TRBJ1-3, with 10 bases identical to TRBD1. The CDR3 is 15 residues long. The germline gives CDR1 MNHEY, CDR2 SVGAGI. Unmatched junction bases numbered 6, after V lost 6 bases and J lost 4 bases. CDR3 sequence (DNA): TGTGCCAGCAGAAGAGACAGGGGGCTCGGAAACACCATATATTTT. Encoded protein: CASRRDRGLGNTIYF.

This rearrangement joins TRBV5-1 to TRBJ2-7; the match to TRBD1 covers 7 bases. The CDR3 has 14 residues. V lost 0 bases to trimming and J lost 2 bases; unmatched junction nucleotides: 2. The germline V gene has CDR1 SGHRS and CDR2 YFSETQ. CDR3 region: CASSLGDRPYEQYF. CDR3 in DNA: TGCGCCAGCAGCTTGGGGGACAGACCCTACGAGCAGTACTTC.

The V and J genes are TRBV12-2 and TRBJ1-2. TRBV12-2 is a documented pseudogene. This CDR3 region has 15 residues. The CDR3 nucleotides are TGTGCAAGTCGCCCCGGTGAGCGAGCTAACTATGGCTACACCTTC. Its translation is CASRPGERANYGYTF.